A selection of T cell receptor beta chains follows, all from one sample in a study of T cell responses to AZD1222 COVID-19 vaccine. Assay used: immunoSEQ multiplex PCR; TCRdb lists only in-frame clones, some missing. This table has some 100,000 clones, 87% appearing once. Material: peripheral blood, obtained on day 0 of AZD1222 vaccination. These receptors all come from an adult in good health. Both conserved end residues are trimmed from each CDR3. The order of the fields is clone size, V gene, J gene, CDR3 protein. Clone size is shown for a subset of rows, as once, few, many or a class of expanded clone.

>NA|TRBV7-9|TRBJ1-6
ASSLARHRENSPLH
>once|TRBV5-3|TRBJ1-4
ARSLGQGAGNEKLF
>NA|TRBV30|TRBJ1-4
AWKPGTGAEKLF
>NA|TRBV9|TRBJ2-5
ASSAGGTSGNKETQY
>NA|TRBV27|TRBJ2-7
ASSSPTSGIDEQY
>NA|TRBV15|TRBJ1-2
ATSRGRDNDGYT
>once|TRBV19|TRBJ1-5
ASNNDRADQPQH
>NA|TRBV28|TRBJ2-2
ASSLGGNHVGELF
>NA|TRBV19|TRBJ1-5
ASSSAGGNQPQH
>NA|TRBV30|TRBJ1-2
ASDRTQQHGGYT
>few|TRBV27|TRBJ2-7
ASRLAGPYEQY
>NA|TRBV4-1|TRBJ2-3
ASSLDSGTDTQY
>NA|TRBV6-2/TRBV6-3|TRBJ2-7
ASSLTSGSVYEQY
>NA|TRBV27|TRBJ2-7
ASSFLEGKPLNVGMEQY
>NA|TRBV5-5|TRBJ2-7
ASSPLDRNARFPYEQY
>NA|TRBV28|TRBJ1-2
ASRYTGRGYT
>NA|TRBV11-3|TRBJ1-1
ASSFPGGGPDTEAF
>NA|TRBV7-3|TRBJ2-2
ASSRGVSTGELF
>NA|TRBV2|TRBJ1-1
ASRVRGAGGTEAF
>NA|TRBV5-1|TRBJ1-1
ASSDAITEAF
>NA|TRBV27|TRBJ2-3
ASRFVQGNTQY
>NA|TRBV29-1|TRBJ2-7
SVEEGLAGPY
>NA|TRBV12-3/TRBV12-4|TRBJ1-2
ASSFLTLSGYT
>NA|TRBV28|TRBJ1-1
ASSLLPGTGKEEAF
>NA|TRBV7-8|TRBJ1-1
ASSLVGRGTGKSEAF
>NA|TRBV20-1|TRBJ1-5
SASSGVHQPQH
>NA|TRBV3-1/TRBV3-2|TRBJ2-7
ASSQGKTYEQY
>few|TRBV19|TRBJ2-7
ASSIIVGAEYEQY
>NA|TRBV27|TRBJ2-7
ASALGRAYEQY
>few|TRBV2|TRBJ2-5
ASRATGGETQY
>NA|TRBV7-2|TRBJ2-7
ASSLVGVTYEQY
>once|TRBV18|TRBJ1-1
ASSPNSRPTEAF
>few|TRBV12-3/TRBV12-4|TRBJ1-1
ASRSRIYTEAF
>once|TRBV18|TRBJ2-3
ASSRGQPTYTQY
>NA|TRBV27|TRBJ2-7
ASSPQGAGISYEQY
>few|TRBV7-3|TRBJ2-1
ASSSLTSGTVNEQF
>NA|TRBV9|TRBJ1-1
ASSVATGSTEAF
>NA|TRBV29-1|TRBJ2-7
SVGLAGHSYEQY
>NA|TRBV11-1|TRBJ2-7
ASSPNLYSSYEQY
>NA|TRBV9|TRBJ2-2
ASSVDVSGELF
>few|TRBV6-5|TRBJ2-7
ASSPLTHSGEEQY
>NA|TRBV6-4|TRBJ2-3
ASSDGTSGTDTQY
>NA|TRBV9|TRBJ1-1
ASSVTTDSTEAF
>NA|TRBV5-1|TRBJ2-7
ASSFASVRYEQY
>few|TRBV7-9|TRBJ2-1
ASSPDYNEQF
>NA|TRBV19|TRBJ1-4
ASRRTKGRINEKLF
>NA|TRBV5-1|TRBJ2-3
ASSLLLAGGGDTQY
>NA|TRBV7-9|TRBJ1-2
ASSYGAGQGGYGYT
>NA|TRBV29-1|TRBJ1-2
SAGTANGYT
>NA|TRBV19|TRBJ2-7
ASSIDYSYTYEQY
>NA|TRBV7-3|TRBJ2-7
ASSFSRDSYEQY
>NA|TRBV21-1|TRBJ1-4
ASSNGQGNGKLF
>NA|TRBV10-1|TRBJ2-5
ASSESTDRGTQY
>NA|TRBV4-1|TRBJ1-6
ASSQDLYRGLSPLH